These 25 T cell receptor beta chains were sequenced from one sample in a study of T cell clonotyping in hematopoietic cell transplantation. Assay used: immunoSEQ multiplex PCR; TCRdb lists only in-frame clones, some missing. This table has roughly 50,000 clones, 65% to 90% appearing once. The time point: recipient sample about 28 days before transplant, after cytoreduction. Sequencing used peripheral blood mononuclear cells, obtained before stem cell transplant. These receptor sequences come from a man aged 55 to 70 with biphenotypic leukemia. Some clones in this sample may be carry-over from other donors' samples.

The chain employs TRBV27 and TRBJ1-2, with 7 bases fitting TRBD1. V shed 3 bases, J shed 6 bases, and the junction held 4 bases outside the gene matches. This CDR3 is built from 13 residues. In germline, CDR1 is MNHEY, CDR2 SMNVEV (reference sequence). CDR3 in amino acids: CASSFTTGDGYTF. The CDR3 DNA is TGTGCCAGCAGTTTCACCACAGGGGATGGCTACACCTTC.

The chain combines TRBV10-3 with TRBJ1-2; D is unresolved. The V gene's germline CDR1 is ENHRY and CDR2 SYGVKD. The length of the CDR3 is 13 residues. Deletions cut 2 bases from V and 5 bases from J, with 9 bases between. CDR3 nucleotides: TGTGCCATCAGTGAGGGCCGAGATTATGGCTACACCTTC. Its translation: CAISEGRDYGYTF.

The chain employs TRBV28 and TRBJ2-6; D uncertain. In germline, CDR1 is MDHEN, CDR2 SYDVKM. Trimming left V 8 bases short and J 2 bases short, with 13 bases between. The CDR3 sequence is 15 residues long. CDR3 amino acids: CASEYSGTGANVLTF. CDR3 nucleotide sequence: TGTGCCAGCGAGTATTCTGGAACTGGGGCCAACGTCCTGACTTTC. Complete variable domain (other parts from reference TRBV28 and TRBJ2-6): DVKVTQSSRYLVKRTGEKVFLECVQDMDHENMFWYRQDPGLGLRLIYFSYDVKMKEKGDIPEGYSVSREKKERFSLILESASTNQTSMYLCASEYSGTGANVLTFGAGSRLTVL.

This sequence joins TRBV9 and TRBJ1-1; TRBD1 aligns across 7 bases. The CDR3 is 15 residues long. Germline CDR1 SGDLS, CDR2 YYNGEE. V lost 1 base, J lost 7 bases, and 10 bases stayed unmatched. The DNA of the CDR3 is TGTGCCAGCAGCGTACAAGCAGGGGGGCAGGTTGAAGCTTTCTTT. This encodes CASSVQAGGQVEAFF. The full variable domain, rest sourced from reference TRBV9 and TRBJ1-1, is DSGVTQTPKHLITATGQRVTLRCSPRSGDLSVYWYQQSLDQGLQFLIQYYNGEERAKGNILERFSAQQFPDLHSELNLSSLELGDSALYFCASSVQAGGQVEAFFGQGTRLTVV.

The chain recombines TRBV27 with TRBJ1-2; 12 bases match TRBD1. Germline V gene sequence: CDR1 MNHEY, CDR2 SMNVEV (reference sequence). The ends lost 6 bases at V and 6 bases at J; junction bases unmatched: 8. CDR3 length: 15 residues. In DNA, the CDR3 is TGTGCCAGCAGATACCGGGACAGGGGGCTGCATGGCTACACCTTC. This sequence encodes CASRYRDRGLHGYTF.

This sequence joins TRBV30 and TRBJ2-2, with TRBD1 matching over 11 bases. V shed 3 bases, J shed 6 bases, and the junction held 0 bases outside the gene matches. The CDR3 is 13 amino acids. Germline assignment: CDR1 GTSNPN and CDR2 SVGIG (reference sequence). The CDR3 loop reads CAWRGQGAGELFF. In nucleotides, the CDR3 is TGTGCCTGGAGGGGACAGGGGGCCGGGGAGCTGTTTTTT. Looking up the rest from reference TRBV30 and TRBJ2-2 gives the full variable domain: SQTIHQWPATLVQPVGSPLSLECTVEGTSNPNLYWYRQAAGRGLQLLFYSVGIGQISSEVPQNLSASRPQDRQFILSSKKLLLSDSGFYLCAWRGQGAGELFFGEGSRLTVL.

The rearrangement links TRBV30 to TRBJ2-7; D is undetermined. This CDR3 region has 15 residues. The germline V gene encodes CDR1 GTSNPN and CDR2 SVGIG (reference sequence). The V end lost 0 bases, the J end lost 4 bases, and 16 bases lay between the germline ends. CDR3 sequence: CAWSVGMPSEYEQYF. The CDR3 nucleotides are TGTGCCTGGAGTGTGGGAATGCCGTCCGAGTACGAGCAGTACTTC.

This clone has only a few counts. V and J are TRBV6-1 and TRBJ1-1, with D maybe TRBD1 (5 bases). The CDR3 runs to 15 residues. V was cut by 1 base and J by 1 base, with 10 bases left in between. Germline CDR1 and CDR2: MNHNS and SASEGT. The CDR3, as DNA: TGTGCCAGCAGTGAAGTGGGGGGAGAGAACACTGAAGCTTTCTTT. Translating gives CASSEVGGENTEAFF.

This chain joins TRBV2 and TRBJ2-1; TRBD1 aligns across 11 bases. J gave up 7 bases and V 7 bases, and 6 bases lay outside the gene matches. The CDR3 runs 14 residues. In germline, CDR1 is SNHLY, CDR2 FYNNEI. The CDR3 loop reads CASTDGQGANEQFF. The CDR3, as DNA: TGTGCCAGCACCGACGGACAGGGGGCGAATGAGCAGTTCTTC.

The V and J genes are TRBV4-1 and TRBJ2-7; unclear D gene. The germline CDR1 and CDR2 sequences are MGHRA and YSYEKL. Trimming took off 0 bases at V and 3 bases at J, with 15 bases between the two ends. The CDR3 is made up of 16 amino acids. CDR3 nucleotides: TGCGCCAGCAGCCAAGATCTCGCGACACGCTACTACGAGCAGTACTTC. This gives the protein CASSQDLATRYYEQYF.

The rearrangement joins TRBV4-1 to TRBJ1-6; 7 positions match TRBD1. With 1 base clipped from V and 7 bases from J, the junction kept 13 bases outside the gene matches. Germline V gene sequence: CDR1 MGHRA, CDR2 YSYEKL. The CDR3 loop spans 18 amino acids. CDR3 DNA sequence: TGCGCCAGCAGCCAAGTTTTTCCCCGTAAGACAGGGAATTCACCCCTCCACTTT. Translating gives CASSQVFPRKTGNSPLHF.

The gene calls are TRBV10-2 and TRBJ2-3, with D possibly being TRBD2 (7 bases). Germline V CDR1 and CDR2: WSHSY, SAAADI. There are 13 residues in the CDR3. Trimming cost V 10 bases and J 6 bases, with 17 bases left between them. The CDR3 protein is CATRPGRGDTQYF. CDR3 bases: TGCGCCACCCGACCTGGGAGGGGGGATACGCAGTATTTT.

V usage is TRBV30 and J usage is TRBJ1-5; the D gene is possibly TRBD1 (5 bases). Germline V gene data show CDR1 as GTSNPN and CDR2 as SVGIG (reference sequence). Trimming shortened V by 0 bases and J by 7 bases, and 16 bases separated the two germline ends. This CDR3 spans 15 amino acids. This CDR3 is CAWSVLGPGMQPQHF. In nucleotides, the CDR3 is TGTGCCTGGAGTGTACTCGGTCCAGGGATGCAGCCCCAGCATTTT.

The CDR3 here is CASSQGGNTDTQYF. DNA of the CDR3: TGCGCCAGCAGCCAAGGCGGGAACACAGATACGCAGTATTTT. The chain carries TRBV4-1 and TRBJ2-3; TRBD2 might be the D (6 bases). The CDR3 consists of 14 residues. Trimming left V 1 base short and J 2 bases short, with 7 bases between. Germline V gene data show CDR1 as MGHRA and CDR2 as YSYEKL.

The chain links TRBV25-1 to TRBJ2-7; 10 bases fit TRBD1. This CDR3 has 15 amino acids. Germline CDR1 reads MGHDK; CDR2 reads SYGVNS. J gave up 8 bases and V 5 bases, and 12 bases lay outside the gene matches. The CDR3 is CASSFPGTGVGKQYF. CDR3 nucleotide sequence: TGTGCCAGCAGTTTTCCGGGGACAGGGGTTGGGAAGCAGTACTTC.

The J gene is TRBJ2-7, the V gene TRBV28; 7 nucleotides line up with TRBD2. The V gene's germline CDR1 is MDHEN and CDR2 SYDVKM. With V trimmed by 5 bases and J by 4 bases, 11 bases remained unmatched. The CDR3 is 15 residues long. CDR3: CASSLMGREQYEQYF. The CDR3 DNA reads TGTGCCAGCAGTCTCATGGGGCGGGAGCAGTACGAGCAGTACTTC.

The chain links TRBV19 to TRBJ1-1; D ambiguous. CDR3 size: 11 residues. Germline lookup yields CDR1 LNHDA and CDR2 SQIVND (reference sequence). Between the trimmed V and J ends, which lost 4 bases and 5 bases, there was a span of 5 bases. CDR3 nucleotides: TGTGCCAGTAGTACCCGGACTGAAGCTTTCTTT. Protein sequence: CASSTRTEAFF.

V usage is TRBV19 and J usage is TRBJ1-4, with D unclear. Trimming cost V 0 bases and J 5 bases, with 4 bases left between them. This CDR3 region has 13 residues. The germline gives CDR1 LNHDA, CDR2 SQIVND (reference sequence). The CDR3 sequence: CASSIEGNEKLFF. The CDR3, as DNA: TGTGCCAGTAGTATAGAAGGGAATGAAAAACTGTTTTTT.

The genes are TRBV2 and TRBJ1-2; 7 bases align to TRBD1. J lost 5 bases, V lost 6 bases, and 9 bases had no gene match. In germline, CDR1 is SNHLY, CDR2 FYNNEI. The CDR3 covers 14 residues. The DNA for the CDR3 is TGTGCCAGCAGCAAGGTCTCAGGGGGGTATGGCTACACCTTC. Translated, it gives CASSKVSGGYGYTF. The full variable domain, with the rest looked up from reference TRBV2 and TRBJ1-2, is EPEVTQTPSHQVTQMGQEVILRCVPISNHLYFYWYRQILGQKVEFLVSFYNNEISEKSEIFDDQFSVERPDGSNFTLKIRSTKLEDSAMYFCASSKVSGGYGYTFGSGTRLTVV.

This chain uses TRBV5-1 with TRBJ1-2, with D hard to call. The CDR3 is made up of 12 amino acids. V lost 1 base, J lost 8 bases, and 9 bases lay in between. From germline, CDR1 is SGHRS and CDR2 YFSETQ. The CDR3 DNA reads TGCGCCAGCAGCTTGCCCAGTCCCGGCTACACCTTC. It specifies CASSLPSPGYTF.

V gene TRBV6-6 combines with J gene TRBJ2-3; 8 bases fit TRBD1. This CDR3 comprises 13 residues. CDR1 is MNHNY, CDR2 SVGAGI, per germline (reference sequence). V lost 8 bases, J lost 4 bases, and 5 bases stayed unmatched. CDR3 bases: TGTGCCAGCCAGGGGGCAGTATCAGATACGCAGTATTTT. It encodes CASQGAVSDTQYF.

This chain links TRBV5-4 with TRBJ1-1; D call uncertain. CDR1 is SGHNT, CDR2 YYREEE, per germline (reference sequence). The V end lost 1 base, the J end lost 5 bases, and 12 bases lay between the germline ends. CDR3 size: 14 residues. For the CDR3, the DNA is TGTGCCAGCAGCTTGTCAGATTCTCGAACTGAAGCTTTCTTT. Translated: CASSLSDSRTEAFF.

The genes are TRBV29-1 and TRBJ1-2; D ambiguous. CDR3 length: 12 residues. The V end was cut by 3 bases, the J end by 4 bases, with 9 bases between. CDR1 is SQVTM and CDR2 is ANQGSEA in the germline V gene. CDR3: CSVDRGFYGYTF. CDR3 sequence (DNA): TGCAGCGTTGATAGAGGGTTCTATGGCTACACCTTC.

CDR3 sequence: CASSQGAGSETNEKLFF. The CDR3 bases are TGTGCCAGCAGCCAAGGTGCAGGGTCCGAAACTAATGAAAAACTGTTTTTT. The chain recombines TRBV4-2 with TRBJ1-4; D may be TRBD1 (5 bases). Per the germline V gene, CDR1 is LGHNA and CDR2 is YNFKEQ. The V end lost 1 base, the J end lost 1 base, and 13 bases lay between the germline ends. The length of the CDR3 is 17 residues.

This chain links TRBV7-2 with TRBJ1-1; D not resolved. Trimming took 3 bases from V and 0 from J, leaving 11 bases between them. The V gene's germline CDR1 is SGHTA and CDR2 FQGNSA. The CDR3 has 15 amino acids. Here the CDR3 DNA reads TGTGCCAGCAGCTTGGCGTCAGCAATGAACACTGAAGCTTTCTTT. It translates to CASSLASAMNTEAFF.